The 13 T cell receptor beta chains presented below share a single source sample, sequenced in a study of shared clonotypes between healthy human individuals. Some clones are missing from TCRdb's copy, which holds only in-frame ones; the method was immunoSEQ multiplex PCR. Of about 2,500,000 clones listed, around 90% were seen once; the top ten hold more than 0.12%. Sequenced sample: naive CD4+ T cells sorted from blood. Subset given: CD45RA+ positively selected. The source of these receptors is a man between 18 and 35 years old in good health.

The J gene is TRBJ1-1, the V gene TRBV11-3; D is uncertain. With 0 bases removed from V and 6 bases from J, the gap between germline ends came to 20 bases. The length of the CDR3 is 17 residues. Per germline, CDR1 SGHNT and CDR2 YENEEA. CDR3 DNA sequence: TGTGCCAGCAGCTTAGACGGGGTTCGTATAATTGAGGCTGAAGCTTTCTTT. It specifies CASSLDGVRIIEAEAFF.

The chain combines TRBV6-6 with TRBJ1-1; D gene uncertain. This CDR3 region has 16 residues. Per the germline V gene, CDR1 is MNHNY and CDR2 is SVGAGI (reference sequence). Trimming removed 0 bases from V and 0 bases from J, with 11 bases in between. The CDR3 is CASSYSNPGLNTEAFF. The CDR3 DNA reads as TGTGCCAGCAGTTACTCGAATCCGGGTTTGAACACTGAAGCTTTCTTT.

This clone has only one observation. J is TRBJ2-6 and V is TRBV6-6; D is unresolved. This CDR3 spans 12 amino acids. Trimming pared 1 base from V and 12 bases from J, leaving 7 bases between. Germline V lookup: CDR1 MNHNY, CDR2 SVGAGI (reference sequence). This CDR3 reads CASSYLAGVLTF. The CDR3 region has the DNA TGTGCCAGCAGTTACTTAGCAGGCGTCCTGACTTTC.

The rearrangement uses TRBV29-1 and TRBJ1-1, with a weak D call TRBD1 (6 bases). Germline CDR1 SQVTM, CDR2 ANQGSEA. The germline V and J ends were trimmed by 4 bases and 9 bases, with 15 bases remaining between them. The CDR3 is 12 amino acids. The CDR3 nucleotides read TGCAGCGTTGGGGGGGACACAAATCAAGCTTTCTTT. Residues: CSVGGDTNQAFF.

As regards this clone: Other DNA sequences in this specimen translate into the identical CDR3. V usage is TRBV7-9 and J usage is TRBJ2-7, with TRBD1 matching over 10 bases. V shed 3 bases, J shed 3 bases, and the junction held 2 bases outside the gene matches. The CDR3 is 14 amino acids. Germline assignment: CDR1 SEHNR and CDR2 FQNEAQ (reference sequence). The CDR3 sequence is CASSLGTGVYEQYF. The CDR3 region has the DNA TGTGCCAGCAGCTTGGGGACAGGGGTCTACGAGCAGTACTTC.

This chain links TRBV6-6 with TRBJ1-1, with D unclear. Trimming took off 6 bases at V and 2 bases at J, with 13 bases between the two ends. Per the germline V gene, CDR1 is MNHNY and CDR2 is SVGAGI (reference sequence). The length of the CDR3 is 14 residues. The CDR3 region has the DNA TGTGCCAGCAGCTCCTGGGAGGGTAACACTGAAGCTTTCTTT. Translation gives CASSSWEGNTEAFF.

The chain is built from TRBV27 and TRBJ2-5; 8 positions agree with TRBD1. The CDR3 has 15 residues. The trim removed 7 bases at V and 5 bases at J, leaving 12 bases unmatched. Germline V CDR1 and CDR2: MNHEY, SMNVEV (reference sequence). The CDR3: CASTNTDRAEETQYF. The CDR3 DNA sequence: TGTGCCAGCACCAATACGGACAGGGCGGAGGAGACCCAGTACTTC.

The V gene is TRBV9, the J gene TRBJ2-7; 10 bases are shared with TRBD2. The CDR3 spans 16 residues. V was pared by 1 base and J by 3 bases, with 7 bases of the junction left unmatched. Germline V gives CDR1 SGDLS, CDR2 YYNGEE. CDR3 protein: CASSVYTSGTLYEQYF. The DNA for the CDR3 is TGTGCCAGCAGCGTATATACTAGCGGGACCCTCTACGAGCAGTACTTC.

V usage is TRBV19 and J usage is TRBJ2-7, with D unresolved. Trimming stripped 4 bases from V and 0 bases from J, with 10 bases between. The CDR3 consists of 14 residues. CDR1 and CDR2 from the germline V gene are LNHDA and SQIVND (reference sequence). The CDR3 here is CASSTRYTSYEQYF. The CDR3 DNA sequence: TGTGCCAGTAGTACCCGATACACCTCCTACGAGCAGTACTTC.

The J gene is TRBJ1-2, the V gene TRBV6-5; TRBD1 might be the D (6 bases). Germline CDR1 MNHEY, CDR2 SVGAGI. The germline V and J ends were trimmed by 6 bases and 3 bases, with 17 bases remaining between them. CDR3 length: 15 amino acids. The CDR3 reads CASSRGGPADYGYTF. Written as DNA, the CDR3 is TGTGCCAGCAGCCGAGGGGGACCGGCTGACTATGGCTACACCTTC.

The gene calls are TRBV7-9 and TRBJ2-2; TRBD2 agrees at 9 bases. Germline V gives CDR1 SEHNR, CDR2 FQNEAQ (reference sequence). CDR3 length equals 15 residues. Losses at the gene ends were 0 bases for V and 5 bases for J; bases not matched to a gene: 1. CDR3 region: CASSLASGRTGELFF. The DNA of the CDR3 is TGTGCCAGCAGCTTAGCCAGCGGGAGGACCGGGGAGCTGTTTTTT.

This chain uses TRBV5-1 with TRBJ2-5; 7 nucleotides line up with TRBD1. Germline V gene lookup returns CDR1 SGHRS and CDR2 YFSETQ. Trimming removed 4 bases from V and 5 bases from J; junction bases left unmatched: 8. The CDR3 loop spans 14 amino acids. The CDR3: CASSNGQVPETQYF. Here the CDR3 DNA reads TGCGCCAGCAGCAACGGACAGGTGCCGGAGACCCAGTACTTC.

This clone was counted between two and nine times. The rearrangement joins TRBV5-1 to TRBJ1-1; 9 nucleotides match TRBD1. V lost 4 bases to trimming and J lost 3 bases; unmatched junction nucleotides: 7. The CDR3 loop spans 15 amino acids. The germline CDR1 and CDR2 sequences are SGHRS and YFSETQ. CDR3 residues: CASSIQGASDTEAFF. As DNA, the CDR3 is TGCGCCAGCAGCATACAGGGGGCTTCTGACACTGAAGCTTTCTTT.